The 15 T cell receptor beta chains in this list originate from one sample, sequenced in a study of blood T cell repertoires in COVID-19. Here immunoSEQ multiplex PCR was the method, and the copy in TCRdb shows in-frame clones only, minus some. Of 150,000 to 200,000 clones listed, 65% to 90% are singletons. The sequencing sample was made of peripheral blood. The source is a human donor in a cohort sampled during active COVID-19.

This clone was counted between two and nine times. V and J are TRBV7-8 and TRBJ2-3; unclear D gene. The CDR3 is made up of 12 amino acids. V gave up 1 base and J gave up 7 bases, with 6 bases separating them. Germline-derived CDR1 and CDR2 are SGHVS and FQNEAQ. The CDR3 nucleotides read TGTGCCAGCAGCTTAGGGCTGAATACGCAGTATTTT. It encodes CASSLGLNTQYF.

V gene TRBV12-3 or TRBV12-4 combines with J gene TRBJ2-3; D gene ambiguous. V lost 3 bases, J lost 4 bases, and 5 bases lay in between. The CDR3 length is 12 residues. The CDR3 region is CASSLRPDTQYF. CDR3 coding DNA: TGTGCCAGCAGTTTGAGGCCAGATACGCAGTATTTT.

The chain employs TRBV4-1 and TRBJ2-7; TRBD1 matches 11 bases. Germline loops: CDR1 MGHRA, CDR2 YSYEKL. The ends lost 0 bases at V and 3 bases at J; junction bases unmatched: 1. The CDR3 is 15 residues long. CDR3 in amino acids: CASSQEGTGGYEQYF. As DNA, the CDR3 is TGCGCCAGCAGCCAAGAAGGGACAGGGGGCTACGAGCAGTACTTC.

This clone was seen a handful of times. The gene calls are TRBV6-1 and TRBJ1-4; D might be TRBD1 (6 bases). Looked up from germline, CDR1 is MNHNS and CDR2 is SASEGT. CDR3 size: 17 residues. Trimming cost V 4 bases and J 0 bases, with 15 bases left between them. CDR3 loop: CASSVGQGTTTNEKLFF. The DNA for the CDR3 is TGTGCCAGCAGTGTAGGTCAGGGGACGACAACTAATGAAAAACTGTTTTTT.

J is TRBJ2-7 and V is TRBV6-6, with 11 bases matching TRBD2. CDR1 and CDR2 from the germline V gene are MNHNY and SVGAGI (reference sequence). V dropped 2 bases and J dropped 6; count of bases not matched to a gene: 9. The CDR3 contains 16 residues. The CDR3 region is CASSYPETSGKGEQYF. In DNA form, the CDR3 reads TGTGCCAGCAGTTACCCAGAGACTAGCGGGAAGGGCGAGCAGTACTTC.

The CDR3 coding sequence is TGTGCCAGCACCACCATAGCGGGAGGGACCCCCTACGAGCAGTACTTC. Translation: CASTTIAGGTPYEQYF. The chain is built from TRBV28 and TRBJ2-7; 11 positions match TRBD2. The CDR3 has 16 amino acids. Germline CDR1 is MDHEN and CDR2 is SYDVKM. The trim removed 7 bases at V and 2 bases at J, leaving 10 bases unmatched.

Only one count was recorded for this clone. Other DNA sequences in the same sample also yield this CDR3. V usage is TRBV18 and J usage is TRBJ1-5, with TRBD1 matching over 7 bases. The V segment lost 3 bases and the J segment 3 bases; nucleotides outside the gene matches: 2. This CDR3 has 14 amino acids. Germline V lookup: CDR1 KGHSH, CDR2 LQKENI. CDR3 loop: CASSPGTANQPQHF. The DNA for the CDR3 is TGTGCCAGCTCACCCGGGACAGCCAATCAGCCCCAGCATTTT.

The chain combines TRBV7-8 with TRBJ2-1; D may be TRBD2 (5 bases). The V gene's germline CDR1 is SGHVS and CDR2 FQNEAQ. Trimming removed 1 base from V and 3 bases from J, with 7 bases in between. The CDR3 runs 14 residues. This CDR3 is CASSLERIYNEQFF. The CDR3, as DNA: TGTGCCAGCAGCTTAGAGCGGATCTACAATGAGCAGTTCTTC.

This clone was observed a handful of times. J is TRBJ2-7 and V is TRBV3-1 (or the pseudogene TRBV3-2); 8 bases agree with TRBD1. The V gene's germline CDR1 is LGHDT and CDR2 YNNKEL (reference sequence). This CDR3 spans 14 amino acids. With V trimmed by 2 bases and J by 5 bases, 5 bases remained unmatched. This chain's CDR3 is CASSQFQGANEQYF. In nucleotides, the CDR3 is TGTGCCAGCAGCCAATTTCAGGGGGCCAACGAGCAGTACTTC.

The chain has TRBV5-1 and TRBJ1-1; 7 bases agree with TRBD1. The V segment lost 4 bases and the J segment 6 bases; nucleotides outside the gene matches: 6. The CDR3 has 13 amino acids. In germline, CDR1 is SGHRS, CDR2 YFSETQ. In DNA, the CDR3 is TGCGCCAGCAGCCGGGCCCAGGGGGCTGAAGCTTTCTTT. It encodes CASSRAQGAEAFF.

The V gene is TRBV5-1, the J gene TRBJ2-6; 9 bases match TRBD2. Trimming removed 0 bases from V and 3 bases from J; junction bases left unmatched: 1. The germline V gene has CDR1 SGHRS and CDR2 YFSETQ. This CDR3 has 16 residues. CDR3 DNA: TGCGCCAGCAGCTTGGGAGCGGGAGGTGGGGCCAACGTCCTGACTTTC. Protein sequence: CASSLGAGGGANVLTF. The full variable domain, rest sourced from reference TRBV5-1 and TRBJ2-6, is KAGVTQTPRYLIKTRGQQVTLSCSPISGHRSVSWYQQTPGQGLQFLFEYFSETQRNKGNFPGRFSGRQFSNSRSEMNVSTLELGDSALYLCASSLGAGGGANVLTFGAGSRLTVL.

There are a few counts of this clone. Other nucleotide sequences from this sample produce the same CDR3. The chain has TRBV19 and TRBJ1-6; unclear D gene. V lost 3 bases and J lost 3, with 6 bases in between. The CDR3 has 14 amino acids. Looked up from germline, CDR1 is LNHDA and CDR2 is SQIVND (reference sequence). The CDR3 sequence is CASSIGSYNSPLHF. The CDR3 coding sequence is TGTGCCAGTAGTATTGGCAGCTATAATTCACCCCTCCACTTT.

CDR3: CASSRKDQETQYF. The CDR3 region has the DNA TGTGCCAGCAGCAGAAAAGACCAAGAGACCCAGTACTTC. The chain uses TRBV6-4 and TRBJ2-5; D uncertain. Per the germline V gene, CDR1 is MRHNA and CDR2 is SNTAGT. The CDR3 has 13 residues. Trimming removed 6 bases at V and 0 bases at J, with 8 bases between.

V usage is TRBV9 and J usage is TRBJ2-7, with 7 bases that match TRBD2. The CDR3 has 15 amino acids. V shed 4 bases, J shed 6 bases, and the junction held 13 bases outside the gene matches. Germline values: CDR1 SGDLS, CDR2 YYNGEE. The CDR3 protein is CASSQQRERASEQYF. The CDR3 bases are TGTGCCAGCAGCCAGCAGCGGGAAAGAGCTTCCGAGCAGTACTTC. Looking up the rest from reference TRBV9 and TRBJ2-7 gives the full variable domain: DSGVTQTPKHLITATGQRVTLRCSPRSGDLSVYWYQQSLDQGLQFLIQYYNGEERAKGNILERFSAQQFPDLHSELNLSSLELGDSALYFCASSQQRERASEQYFGPGTRLTVT.

This clone was seen more than once but under ten times. The chain uses TRBV2 and TRBJ1-3, with D maybe TRBD1 (6 bases). This CDR3 comprises 15 residues. CDR1 is SNHLY and CDR2 is FYNNEI in the germline V gene. Trimming pared 5 bases from V and 3 bases from J, leaving 14 bases between. The CDR3 DNA reads as TGTGCCAGCAGTTCTCAGGGGCCAGTTGGAAACACCATATATTTT. As protein: CASSSQGPVGNTIYF.